Shown below are 3 T cell receptor beta chains from a single sample sequenced in a study of type 1 regulatory T cells. The antigens these receptors bind are not known. TCRdb passed the reads through MiXCR, listing each CDR3 protein once. Of approximately 42,000 distinct CDR3 sequences in the sample, more than 10% were seen once. Sequences were obtained from cultured non-Tr1 T cells, either the whole culture or a sorted T cell fraction (not recorded which). The receptor set was obtained from a human donor in good health.

The V and J genes are TRBV2 and TRBJ1-1; D is possibly TRBD1 (6 bases). V lost 10 bases to trimming and J lost 0 bases, with 15 bases between them. Looked up from germline, CDR1 is SNHLY and CDR2 is FYNNEI. The CDR3 has 14 amino acids. The CDR3: CANREGLMNTEAFF. The CDR3 DNA reads as TGTGCCAACAGGGAGGGGCTGATGAACACTGAAGCTTTCTTT.

The chain couples TRBV5-4 to TRBJ2-3; 13 bases agree with TRBD2. The CDR3 consists of 15 residues. CDR1 and CDR2 (germline): SGHNT, YYREEE (reference sequence). Losses at the gene ends were 3 bases for V and 14 bases for J; bases not matched to a gene: 12. CDR3 amino acids: CASSSVTSGRYTWYF. The CDR3 DNA follows: TGTGCCAGCAGCTCAGTGACTAGCGGGAGGTATACGTGGTATTTT.

To note about this clonotype: Just one base apart from a much larger clone, this may be a read error. The chain recombines TRBV5-6 with TRBJ2-1; D unclear. Trimming shortened V by 4 bases and J by 10 bases, and 9 bases separated the two germline ends. In germline, CDR1 is SGHDT, CDR2 YYEEEE. The CDR3 runs to 11 residues. The CDR3 DNA follows: TGTGCCAGCAGCATGATATTAGAGCAGTTCTTC. It yields the protein CASSMILEQFF. The full variable domain, in which reference TRBV5-6 and TRBJ2-1 provide the parts outside the CDR3, is DAGVTQSPTHLIKTRGQQVTLRCSPKSGHDTVSWYQQALGQGPQFIFQYYEEEERQRGNFPDRFSGHQFPNYSSELNVNALLLGDSALYLCASSMILEQFFGPGTRLTVL.